The 10 T cell receptor beta chains given below trace back to one sample, sequenced in a study of T cell responses to AZD1222 COVID-19 vaccine (dated by TCRdb to 2020 to 2023). The method behind the library was the immunoSEQ multiplex PCR assay. TCRdb took over this immuneACCESS table, retaining in-frame rearrangements with V and J assigned. Such tables are incomplete; in checked studies, under half of the missing clones stem from an unresolved V gene, and the remainder is unexplained. Recorded for this sample are 70,000 to 85,000 clones; 75% to 90% of them occurred a single time. The ten biggest clones cover about 2.7% of the sample. Read against the paper, the sample's time point label means: baseline before first vaccination. The input for sequencing was peripheral blood, taken on day 0 of AZD1222 vaccination. Receptor source: an adult in good health.

A word on this clone: The germline gene is not matched at one end of the junction; a read error may be the cause. This chain connects TRBV3-1 (or the pseudogene TRBV3-2) to TRBJ1-1; D unresolved. CDR3 length: 17 residues. CDR1 and CDR2 (germline): LGHDT, YNNKEL (reference sequence). CDR3 DNA: TGTGCCAGCAGCCAAGATTACCGGGAGAGTATGAAGACTGAAGCTTTCTTT. Its translation: CASSQDYRESMKTEAFF.

This clone has only one observation. This chain uses TRBV10-3 with TRBJ1-6, with TRBD1 matching 7 bases. CDR1 is ENHRY, CDR2 SYGVKD, per germline. J gave up 7 bases and V 6 bases, and 6 bases lay outside the gene matches. The CDR3 runs 14 residues. CDR3 in amino acids: CAIRGGTENSPLHF. The CDR3 bases are TGTGCCATCAGGGGGGGGACAGAGAATTCACCCCTCCACTTT.

V is TRBV2 and J is TRBJ2-2; TRBD1 matches 9 bases. Germline CDR1 reads SNHLY; CDR2 reads FYNNEI. CDR3 length equals 17 residues. J lost 5 bases, V lost 6 bases, and 13 bases had no gene match. The CDR3 DNA reads as TGTGCCAGCAGCACCCCAAGGGACAGGGTAGGGACCGGGGAGCTGTTTTTT. It encodes CASSTPRDRVGTGELFF.

This clone has just one count. The V gene is TRBV29-1, the J gene TRBJ2-3; no clear D gene. CDR3 size: 13 residues. The germline V gene has CDR1 SQVTM and CDR2 ANQGSEA. V lost 7 bases and J lost 0, with 11 bases in between. The CDR3 protein is CSALTVSTDTQYF. The CDR3 coding sequence is TGCAGCGCCCTGACGGTTAGCACAGATACGCAGTATTTT.

The rearrangement joins TRBV10-2 to TRBJ1-5; possibly TRBD1 for D (6 bases). Trimming removed 3 bases at V and 9 bases at J, with 12 bases between. Germline-derived CDR1 and CDR2 are WSHSY and SAAADI. This CDR3 spans 13 amino acids. The CDR3 reads CASSERDTWPQHF. For the CDR3, the DNA is TGCGCCAGCAGTGAACGGGACACCTGGCCCCAGCATTTT.

This chain links TRBV30 with TRBJ1-5; D gene unclear. The CDR3 covers 13 residues. Germline V gives CDR1 GTSNPN, CDR2 SVGIG (reference sequence). The V gene lost 3 bases and the J gene lost 9 bases, with 15 bases spanning the gap. CDR3 DNA sequence: TGTGCCTGGAGACCCAGGTCTACGGGGCCCCAGCATTTT. Residues: CAWRPRSTGPQHF.

This chain links TRBV27 with TRBJ2-7; possible D gene TRBD2, 6 bases. Germline V lookup: CDR1 MNHEY, CDR2 SMNVEV (reference sequence). This CDR3 comprises 15 residues. V was shortened by 4 bases and J by 5 bases, with 18 bases between the two germline ends. CDR3 in DNA: TGTGCCAGCAGTTCCCCATGGAGGGGACGCGACGAGCAGTACTTC. As protein: CASSSPWRGRDEQYF.

This clone occurred once. The chain links TRBV24-1 to TRBJ1-1; D gene ambiguous. The CDR3 has 13 residues. Germline CDR1 KGHDR, CDR2 SFDVKD. The V and J ends lost 10 bases and 0 bases respectively, with 11 bases between them. Written as DNA, the CDR3 is TGTGCCACTCCAGAGCACATGAACACTGAAGCTTTCTTT. Residues: CATPEHMNTEAFF.

The gene calls are TRBV6-2 or TRBV6-3 and TRBJ2-2, with 7 bases identical to TRBD2. J lost 6 bases, V lost 5 bases, and 3 bases had no gene match. Germline loops: CDR1 MNHEY, CDR2 SVGEGT. The CDR3 runs to 13 residues. CDR3 DNA sequence: TGTGCCAGCAGTCAAGCGGGACCCGGGGAGCTGTTTTTT. Its translation is CASSQAGPGELFF.

The chain joins TRBV7-2 to TRBJ1-3; maybe TRBD1 (5 bases). V shed 4 bases and J shed 0 bases, with 13 bases lying between them. CDR1 and CDR2 from the germline V gene are SGHTA and FQGNSA. This CDR3 spans 16 amino acids. Here the CDR3 DNA reads TGTGCCAGCAGCTCGAATAGGGGAGGCTCTGGAAACACCATATATTTT. Its protein is CASSSNRGGSGNTIYF. Full variable domain (outside the CDR3, taken from reference TRBV7-2 and TRBJ1-3): GAGVSQSPSNKVTEKGKDVELRCDPISGHTALYWYRQSLGQGLEFLIYFQGNSAPDKSGLPSDRFSAERTGGSVSTLTIQRTQQEDSAVYLCASSSNRGGSGNTIYFGEGSWLTVV.